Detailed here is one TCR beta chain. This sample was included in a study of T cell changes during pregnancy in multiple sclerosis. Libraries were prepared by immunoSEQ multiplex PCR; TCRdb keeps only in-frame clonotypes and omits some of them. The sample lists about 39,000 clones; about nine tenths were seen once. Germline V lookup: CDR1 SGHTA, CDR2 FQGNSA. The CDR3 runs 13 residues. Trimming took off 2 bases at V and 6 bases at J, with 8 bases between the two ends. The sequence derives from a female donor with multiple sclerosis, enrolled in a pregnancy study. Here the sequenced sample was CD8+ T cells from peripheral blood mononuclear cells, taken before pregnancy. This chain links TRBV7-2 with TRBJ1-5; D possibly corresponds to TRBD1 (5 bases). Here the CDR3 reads CASSLFRAQPQHF. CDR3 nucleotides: TGTGCCAGCAGCTTATTCAGGGCTCAGCCCCAGCATTTT.